This T cell receptor (beta chain) was sequenced for a study of T cell responses to AZD1222 COVID-19 vaccine. Here immunoSEQ multiplex PCR was the method, and the copy in TCRdb shows in-frame clones only, minus some. This table has some 140,000 clones, around 90% appearing once. V gave up 5 bases and J gave up 1 base, with 33 bases separating them. The germline V gene encodes CDR1 SEHNR and CDR2 FQNEAQ (reference sequence). There are 23 residues in the CDR3. Concerning this clone: The target antigen is unknown.

General study points: Repertoires were collected only later (after the peak T cell response had occurred).

V usage is TRBV7-9 and J usage is TRBJ1-6, with a possible D match to TRBD1 (5 bases). Sample: peripheral blood, taken on day 0 of AZD1222 vaccination. The source of this sequence is an adult in good health. The CDR3 protein is CASSRGPCFDLSRSGSYNSPLHF. Here the CDR3 DNA reads TGTGCCAGCAGCAGGGGCCCCTGTTTCGATCTCTCCCGGAGTGGTTCCTATAATTCACCCCTCCACTTT.